This T cell receptor beta chain was documented in a study of cytomegalovirus exposure and HLA in healthy donors. A word on this clone: No antigen is known for it.

PCR primers comprised 60 Vbeta and 13 Jbeta primers. The table came from immunoSEQ multiplex PCR; TCRdb's copy has only in-frame clones and leaves some out. The sample lists approximately 190,000 clones, about nine tenths occurring once. The study's findings and limits: HLA restriction was apparent for most CMV-associated TCR beta chains in a later analysis.

The CDR3 totals 14 residues. Trimming removed 5 bases at V and 0 bases at J, with 10 bases between. Germline V lookup: CDR1 SNHLY, CDR2 FYNNEI. This receptor was taken from a boy aged 2 to 10 in good health and CMV-seronegative. Source material: PBMCs. This rearrangement joins TRBV2 to TRBJ2-5; TRBD1 is a possible D gene (5 bases). The CDR3 nucleotides read TGTGCCAGCAGTATGACAGTAAACCAAGAGACCCAGTACTTC. Encoded protein: CASSMTVNQETQYF.